The TCR beta chain under discussion was sequenced for a study of T cells in localized non-small cell lung cancer. In the case of this clone: What it binds is unknown.

The germline V gene has CDR1 SGHTS and CDR2 YDEGEE. The CDR3 contains 17 residues. The germline V and J ends were trimmed by 1 base and 1 base, with 17 bases remaining between them. The assay was immunoSEQ multiplex PCR, and TCRdb's table has in-frame clones only and misses some. The sample carries 30,000 to 40,000 clones, 78% recorded once. Study-wide results and limits: Longer overall survival was associated with a higher density of T cells in the blood. Among the tissues sampled, uninvolved adjacent lung had the highest T cell clonality, above tumor. Median detection of top 100 tumor clones in adjacent lung was around 60 clones. Sequencing, confined to only one tumor region, leaves heterogeneity possible.

Sample: peripheral blood, taken before any cancer treatment. This TCR was sampled from a male donor at least 60 years old with stage II squamous cell lung carcinoma. This chain uses TRBV5-8 with TRBJ2-5; D unclear. The CDR3 DNA is TGTGCCAGCAGCTTGAGTAGGTCTAACCCTGGCCAAGAGACCCAGTACTTC. This gives the protein CASSLSRSNPGQETQYF.